These T cell receptor beta chains were read from a single sample in a study of blood T cell repertoires in COVID-19. The data were produced by immunoSEQ multiplex PCR, yet TCRdb's version contains in-frame clones alone and is incomplete. The sample has under 80,000 clones; roughly nine tenths are singletons. Sample: peripheral blood. The receptor set was obtained from a man aged 80 or over in a cohort sampled during active COVID-19. The CDR3 runs from the conserved cysteine through the conserved F or W. A D gene is named only where the DNA matches it firmly.

NA	TRBV3-1/TRBV3-2	TRBJ2-2	TGTGCCAGCAGCCAAGATTCTGCGGCAACCGGGGAGCTGTTTTTT	CASSQDSAATGELFF
TRBD2	TRBV5-1	TRBJ2-3	TGCGCCAGCAGCGAACCTAGCGGGGGGGCCTCAGATACGCAGTATTTT	CASSEPSGGASDTQYF
NA	TRBV6-9	TRBJ1-5	TGTGCCAGCAGTTGCCATCGGAGGGTGTCGGGGAACCAAAGCAATCAGCCCCAGCATTTT	CASSCHRRVSGNQSNQPQHF
TRBD1	TRBV27	TRBJ1-2	TGTGCCAGCAGTTTGGACAGGGGGCGGGATGGCTACACCTTC	CASSLDRGRDGYTF
TRBD1	TRBV4-1	TRBJ1-2	TGCGCCAGCAGCCAGCCTGGACAGGCCTTCTATGGCTACACCTTC	CASSQPGQAFYGYTF
TRBD2	TRBV5-1	TRBJ2-5	TGCGCCAGCAGCGTCCAGCGGGGGCCTTTCCAAGAGACCCAGTACTTC	CASSVQRGPFQETQYF
TRBD1	TRBV11-2	TRBJ2-7	TGTGCCAGCAGCTCAGATGGGACAGTAACCTACGAGCAGTACTTC	CASSSDGTVTYEQYF
TRBD1	TRBV19	TRBJ2-1	TGTGCCAGTACAGGGACAGGGGGAGGTGAGCAGTTCTTC	CASTGTGGGEQFF
NA	TRBV7-9	TRBJ1-1	TGTGCCAGCAGCACGGGGGGGTACACTGAAGCTTTCTTT	CASSTGGYTEAFF
TRBD1	TRBV3-1/TRBV3-2	TRBJ1-1	TGTGCCAGCAGCCAAGCGGACAGGGGTGGGAGCACTGAAGCTTTCTTT	CASSQADRGGSTEAFF
TRBD1	TRBV5-6	TRBJ2-1	TGTGCCAGCAGCTTGGGGACAGGGCTGGGGAATGAGCAGTTCTTC	CASSLGTGLGNEQFF
TRBD2	TRBV10-1	TRBJ2-5	TGCGCCAGCAGTGAGGAGGGTAGCGGGGGTACGCAAGAGACCCAGTACTTC	CASSEEGSGGTQETQYF
TRBD1	TRBV7-8	TRBJ2-6	TGTGCCAGCAGCGGCCCGACAGGGCCCTTTTTCGGGGCCAACGTCCTGACTTTC	CASSGPTGPFFGANVLTF
TRBD1	TRBV10-1	TRBJ1-2	TGCGCCAGCAGTAATTCCGGGACAGGGGCCAGCGAGGGTGGCTACACCTTC	CASSNSGTGASEGGYTF
NA	TRBV5-4	TRBJ1-5	TGTGCCAGCAGTCGGGAGGGGAATCAGCCCCAGCATTTT	CASSREGNQPQHF
NA	TRBV9	TRBJ1-6	TGTGCCAGCAGCGCTACAGGGAGCTCCTATAATTCACCCCTCCACTTT	CASSATGSSYNSPLHF
TRBD1	TRBV5-8	TRBJ2-1	TGTGCCAGCAACCCCAGGACAGGGGTGCAGTTCTTC	CASNPRTGVQFF
NA	TRBV27	TRBJ2-5	TGTGCCAGCAGTGCAACAGGGATACAAGAGACCCAGTACTTC	CASSATGIQETQYF
NA	TRBV5-4	TRBJ2-7	TGTGCCAGCAGCCCCCAGACCCTTAGGGGCGAGCAGTACTTC	CASSPQTLRGEQYF
NA	TRBV7-2	TRBJ2-5	TGTGCCAGCAGCGGGGGACTGCAAAAGGAGACCCAGTACTTC	CASSGGLQKETQYF
NA	TRBV4-1	TRBJ2-2	TGCGCCAGCAGCCAAAACCTTGGGGGCCAAAGGTCCGGGGAGCTGTTTTTT	CASSQNLGGQRSGELFF
NA	TRBV7-2	TRBJ2-5	TGTGCCAGCAGCTTAGCGCCGACTGCCCGGACCCAGTACTTC	CASSLAPTARTQYF
NA	TRBV6-5	TRBJ2-1	TGTGCCAGCAGGCCGACCCTCGGAGGCTACAATGAGCAGTTCTTC	CASRPTLGGYNEQFF
NA	TRBV6-5	TRBJ1-5	TGTGCCAGTGAGAAGGGGCTACGGCAGCCCCAGCATTTT	CASEKGLRQPQHF
NA	TRBV11-3	TRBJ2-2	TGTGCCAGCAGCTTTCAGGCGAACACCGGGGAGCTGTTTTTT	CASSFQANTGELFF
TRBD1	TRBV27	TRBJ2-7	TGTGCCAGCAGCATTCGGACAGGGGGAGGTTACGAGCAGTACTTC	CASSIRTGGGYEQYF